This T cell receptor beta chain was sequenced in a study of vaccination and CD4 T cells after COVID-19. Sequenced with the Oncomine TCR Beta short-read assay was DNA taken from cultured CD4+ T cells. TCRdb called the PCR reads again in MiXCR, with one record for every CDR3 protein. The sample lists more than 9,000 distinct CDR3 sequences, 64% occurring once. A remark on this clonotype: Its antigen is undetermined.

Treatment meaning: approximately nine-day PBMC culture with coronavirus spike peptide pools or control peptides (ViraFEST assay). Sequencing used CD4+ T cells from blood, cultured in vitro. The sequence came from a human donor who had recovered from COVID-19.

The CDR3 DNA follows: TGTGCCAGCAAGAACCGGGGGGCCCAATACGAGCAGTACTTC. Its protein is CASKNRGAQYEQYF. V is TRBV28 and J is TRBJ2-7; D perhaps matches TRBD2 (7 bases). The V end lost 7 bases, the J end lost 4 bases, and 17 bases lay between the germline ends. The CDR3 runs 14 residues. Germline values: CDR1 MDHEN, CDR2 SYDVKM.